This TCR beta chain was captured by sequencing in a study of PD-1 blockade in classical Hodgkin lymphoma. Every patient had relapsed following autologous stem cell transplantation, and cohorts differed in brentuximab vedotin exposure. The best responses consisted of complete response, partial response or progressive disease. Germline V gives CDR1 SEHNR, CDR2 FQNEAQ (reference sequence). This CDR3 region has 17 residues. Trimming pared 6 bases from V and 0 bases from J, leaving 17 bases between. This table comes from immunoSEQ multiplex PCR, and its TCRdb copy is limited to in-frame clones, with some not included. Of approximately 57,000 clones in the sample, less than 95% were seen once.

Sequenced material: peripheral blood mononuclear cells (PBMCs), taken before the second cycle of nivolumab. This sequence joins TRBV7-9 and TRBJ2-2; possibly TRBD1 or TRBD2 for D (5 bases each). This sequence was found in a human donor with classical Hodgkin lymphoma. Here the CDR3 reads CASRLRDAHPNTGELFF. The CDR3 region has the DNA TGTGCCAGCAGATTACGGGACGCTCACCCGAACACCGGGGAGCTGTTTTTT.